The 8 T cell receptor beta chains in this list originate from one sample, sequenced in a study of radiotherapy plus CTLA-4 blockade in lung cancer. Sequencing used immunoSEQ multiplex PCR; TCRdb keeps in-frame clones, though not all of them. The table includes around 45,000 clones, 60% to 80% detected once. Sequenced here: peripheral blood, sampled from a patient treated with radiotherapy plus ipilimumab. These receptors originate from a human donor with non-small cell lung cancer who had stable disease on radiotherapy plus ipilimumab.

This chain links TRBV5-8 with TRBJ2-3; D call uncertain. CDR1 SGHTS and CDR2 YDEGEE come from the germline V gene. Trimming left V 1 base short and J 5 bases short, with 2 bases between. CDR3 length: 11 residues. This chain's CDR3 is CASSLIDTQYF. CDR3 nucleotides: TGTGCCAGCAGCTTGATAGATACGCAGTATTTT.

This chain connects TRBV5-1 to TRBJ2-7; 8 bases match TRBD1. The CDR3 totals 13 residues. V dropped 4 bases and J dropped 3; count of bases not matched to a gene: 3. Looked up from germline, CDR1 is SGHRS and CDR2 is YFSETQ. The CDR3 region is CASSPDRGYEQYF. The DNA for the CDR3 is TGCGCCAGCAGCCCCGACAGGGGCTACGAGCAGTACTTC.

The rearrangement links TRBV5-6 to TRBJ1-5; 9 nucleotides match TRBD1. Germline CDR1 is SGHDT and CDR2 is YYEEEE. This CDR3 has 16 residues. The J segment lost 0 bases and the V segment lost 0 bases, leaving 1 base of the junction unmatched. The CDR3 is CASSLGTGVSNQPQHF. The CDR3, as DNA: TGTGCCAGCAGCTTGGGGACAGGGGTTAGCAATCAGCCCCAGCATTTT.

The rearrangement links TRBV28 to TRBJ1-1; D might be TRBD1 (6 bases). Per the germline V gene, CDR1 is MDHEN and CDR2 is SYDVKM. This CDR3 is 13 amino acids long. Trimming took 7 bases from V and 0 from J, leaving 9 bases between them. The CDR3 spells CASKDRLNTEAFF. Here the CDR3 DNA reads TGTGCCAGCAAAGACAGGCTGAACACTGAAGCTTTCTTT.

This chain connects TRBV6-6 to TRBJ2-3, with D perhaps matching TRBD2 (6 bases). The CDR3 totals 16 residues. Germline-derived CDR1 and CDR2 are MNHNY and SVGAGI (reference sequence). Trimming pared 2 bases from V and 6 bases from J, leaving 18 bases between. CDR3 protein: CASSYGSSAQGDTQYF. Written as DNA, the CDR3 is TGTGCCAGCAGTTACGGTTCTAGCGCCCAAGGGGATACGCAGTATTTT.

This chain links TRBV6-5 with TRBJ1-1, with D maybe TRBD1 (6 bases). Germline V gene sequence: CDR1 MNHEY, CDR2 SVGAGI. V was pared by 6 bases and J by 1 base, with 9 bases between. The length of the CDR3 is 13 residues. The DNA for the CDR3 is TGTGCCAGCAGGGAGACAGGGAACACTGAAGCTTTCTTT. Its protein is CASRETGNTEAFF.

The chain is built from TRBV6-1 and TRBJ2-7; 7 positions match TRBD2. This CDR3 is built from 15 residues. The V segment lost 5 bases and the J segment 4 bases; nucleotides outside the gene matches: 11. From germline, CDR1 is MNHNS and CDR2 SASEGT. CDR3 bases: TGTGCCAGCAGTCCTCGGGGAGGGAAGGATTACGAGCAGTACTTC. This codes for CASSPRGGKDYEQYF.

CDR3 coding DNA: TGTGCCAGCAGTGATTACGGACAGCGTAATTCACCCCTCCACTTT. Its translation: CASSDYGQRNSPLHF. This rearrangement joins TRBV6-1 to TRBJ1-6; possibly TRBD1 for D (6 bases). This CDR3 is 15 amino acids long. The germline V gene has CDR1 MNHNS and CDR2 SASEGT. V was shortened by 3 bases and J by 6 bases, with 12 bases between the two germline ends.